The 19 T cell receptor beta chains below were found in one sample sequenced in a study of shared clonotypes between healthy human individuals (dated by TCRdb to 2020 to 2021). Preparation of the library involved the immunoSEQ multiplex PCR assay. Imported from immuneACCESS, the table was reduced by TCRdb to in-frame sequences with V and J called. These copies leave out some clones; in studies compared against another copy, an unresolved V gene accounts for under half, and the cause of the remainder is not known. In this sample the table shows roughly 2.2 million clones, about 90% of which occur a single time. 0.37% of the sample lies in the top ten. Source material: naive CD4+ T cells from PBMCs. What this sample's cell subset or site label stands for: CD45RA+ positively selected. The receptor set was obtained from a man younger than 30 in good health. Some clones in this sample may be carry-over from other donors' samples.

This CDR3 is CASSLRVGQGFDTQYF. The CDR3 bases are TGTGCCAGCAGCTTACGCGTCGGGCAGGGGTTCGATACGCAGTATTTT. The V and J genes are TRBV7-2 and TRBJ2-3; the D gene is possibly TRBD1 (6 bases). Germline V lookup: CDR1 SGHTA, CDR2 FQGNSA. Trimming cost V 2 bases and J 6 bases, with 18 bases left between them. CDR3 length equals 16 residues.

As for this clone: At the DNA level, this CDR3 is encoded by other sequences in the same sample as well. The chain has TRBV19 and TRBJ2-1; 13 bases agree with TRBD2. The V segment lost 5 bases and the J segment 7 bases; nucleotides outside the gene matches: 8. The length of the CDR3 is 16 residues. Germline CDR1 LNHDA, CDR2 SQIVND (reference sequence). The CDR3 sequence: CASSAQLAGGLNEQFF. Here the CDR3 DNA reads TGTGCCAGTAGTGCACAACTAGCGGGAGGGCTAAATGAGCAGTTCTTC.

This clone was observed a handful of times. The identical CDR3 is also encoded by other nucleotide sequences in the sample. V is TRBV5-1 and J is TRBJ1-2; D is undetermined. The germline V gene encodes CDR1 SGHRS and CDR2 YFSETQ. V lost 0 bases to trimming and J lost 5 bases, with 8 bases between them. The CDR3 is 13 residues long. Here the CDR3 reads CASSLAGEYGYTF. The CDR3 nucleotides are TGCGCCAGCAGCTTGGCCGGGGAGTATGGCTACACCTTC. The full variable domain, its missing parts supplied by reference TRBV5-1 and TRBJ1-2, is KAGVTQTPRYLIKTRGQQVTLSCSPISGHRSVSWYQQTPGQGLQFLFEYFSETQRNKGNFPGRFSGRQFSNSRSEMNVSTLELGDSALYLCASSLAGEYGYTFGSGTRLTVV.

The genes are TRBV18 and TRBJ2-5; no reliable D call. The CDR3 has 15 residues. The V end was cut by 2 bases, the J end by 0 bases, with 10 bases between. Germline CDR1 reads KGHSH; CDR2 reads LQKENI. CDR3 residues: CASSPSARNQETQYF. The CDR3 coding sequence is TGTGCCAGCTCACCATCCGCGCGCAACCAAGAGACCCAGTACTTC.

V gene TRBV28 combines with J gene TRBJ2-5, with 10 positions matching TRBD2. This CDR3 is built from 13 residues. Germline V lookup: CDR1 MDHEN, CDR2 SYDVKM. After removal of 5 bases from V and 5 bases from J, the junction contained 2 bases not matched to a gene. The CDR3 nucleotides are TGTGCCAGCAGTACTAGCGGGAAGGAGACCCAGTACTTC. Protein product: CASSTSGKETQYF.

The chain carries TRBV5-1 and TRBJ2-7; 10 bases align to TRBD1. V shed 2 bases, J shed 3 bases, and the junction held 2 bases outside the gene matches. Germline-derived CDR1 and CDR2 are SGHRS and YFSETQ. The CDR3 has 14 amino acids. For the CDR3, the DNA is TGCGCCAGCAGCTTTGGGGACAGGGGCTACGAGCAGTACTTC. It is translated as CASSFGDRGYEQYF.

V usage is TRBV7-2 and J usage is TRBJ2-5; tentative D call: TRBD1 (5 bases). This CDR3 is built from 16 residues. V lost 5 bases, J lost 2 bases, and 18 bases lay in between. Per germline, CDR1 SGHTA and CDR2 FQGNSA. DNA for the CDR3: TGTGCCAGCAGCCTACCTAGACAGCGCTTACAAGAGACCCAGTACTTC. Translating gives CASSLPRQRLQETQYF.

This chain uses TRBV6-5 with TRBJ1-1, with D uncertain. CDR3 length: 12 amino acids. Trimming pared 6 bases from V and 2 bases from J, leaving 7 bases between. Germline loops: CDR1 MNHEY, CDR2 SVGAGI. For the CDR3, the DNA is TGTGCCAGCAGACTACCAAACACTGAAGCTTTCTTT. Translating it yields CASRLPNTEAFF.

The chain links TRBV7-8 to TRBJ2-7; D gene unclear. CDR1 is SGHVS, CDR2 FQNEAQ, per germline. This CDR3 comprises 16 residues. The germline V and J ends were trimmed by 5 bases and 4 bases, with 21 bases remaining between them. The CDR3: CASSLSIGWEKYEQYF. Written as DNA, the CDR3 is TGTGCCAGCAGCCTCTCCATCGGATGGGAAAAATACGAGCAGTACTTC. The variable domain in full, with the rest retrieved from reference TRBV7-8 and TRBJ2-7, is GAGVSQSPRYKVAKRGQDVALRCDPISGHVSLFWYQQALGQGPEFLTYFQNEAQLDKSGLPSDRFFAERPEGSVSTLKIQRTQQEDSAVYLCASSLSIGWEKYEQYFGPGTRLTVT.

The chain links TRBV4-1 to TRBJ2-7; 7 bases align to TRBD1. The V gene's germline CDR1 is MGHRA and CDR2 YSYEKL. Unmatched junction bases numbered 11, after V lost 0 bases and J lost 3 bases. This CDR3 is 17 amino acids long. CDR3 region: CASSQDFRTGGIYEQYF. CDR3 coding DNA: TGCGCCAGCAGCCAAGATTTTCGGACAGGAGGAATCTACGAGCAGTACTTC.

A single count supports this clone. Different DNA sequences within this sample yield the same CDR3. The genes are TRBV30 and TRBJ2-3, with D possibly matching TRBD2 (6 bases). The CDR3 runs to 14 residues. Germline V lookup: CDR1 GTSNPN, CDR2 SVGIG (reference sequence). V lost 5 bases and J 0 bases, leaving 12 bases between the germline ends. The CDR3 region is CAWGSGISTDTQYF. The CDR3 DNA sequence: TGTGCCTGGGGTAGCGGTATCAGCACAGATACGCAGTATTTT.

The gene calls are TRBV5-4 and TRBJ2-7, with 7 bases lining up with TRBD2. This CDR3 contains 15 residues. Trimming at V came to 4 bases and at J to 0 bases, leaving 7 bases not matched to a gene. Germline values: CDR1 SGHNT, CDR2 YYREEE (reference sequence). The CDR3 protein is CASSPLAGTSYEQYF. The CDR3 DNA reads as TGTGCCAGCAGCCCCTTAGCGGGTACCTCCTACGAGCAGTACTTC.

The V call is TRBV5-1, the J call TRBJ1-5; D remains unclear. This CDR3 is built from 14 residues. Deletions cut 1 base from V and 6 bases from J, with 11 bases between. Germline-derived CDR1 and CDR2 are SGHRS and YFSETQ. This CDR3 is CASSLTMEGQPQHF. Written as DNA, the CDR3 is TGCGCCAGCAGCTTGACGATGGAGGGTCAGCCCCAGCATTTT.

The V gene is TRBV2, the J gene TRBJ2-1; 9 bases are shared with TRBD2. The CDR3 has 14 amino acids. Germline CDR1 is SNHLY and CDR2 is FYNNEI. V shed 7 bases, J shed 6 bases, and the junction held 7 bases outside the gene matches. CDR3 sequence (DNA): TGTGCCAGCAATGGGCTAGCGGGACGCAATGAGCAGTTCTTC. Translation: CASNGLAGRNEQFF. Combining the CDR3 with reference TRBV2 and TRBJ2-1 gives the whole variable domain EPEVTQTPSHQVTQMGQEVILRCVPISNHLYFYWYRQILGQKVEFLVSFYNNEISEKSEIFDDQFSVERPDGSNFTLKIRSTKLEDSAMYFCASNGLAGRNEQFFGPGTRLTVL.

The genes are TRBV5-8 and TRBJ2-5; 7 bases align to TRBD2. This CDR3 comprises 15 residues. Trimming removed 4 bases from V and 1 base from J; junction bases left unmatched: 7. CDR1 SGHTS and CDR2 YDEGEE come from the germline V gene. The CDR3: CASSPTGGSQETQYF. CDR3 in DNA: TGTGCCAGCAGCCCAACAGGCGGGAGCCAAGAGACCCAGTACTTC.

This clone was found once. This chain joins TRBV5-1 and TRBJ2-1; D is perhaps TRBD1 (5 bases). Trimming removed 1 base from V and 5 bases from J, with 7 bases in between. There are 13 residues in the CDR3. The germline V gene has CDR1 SGHRS and CDR2 YFSETQ. The CDR3 loop is CASSLMGHNEQFF. The CDR3 nucleotides are TGCGCCAGCAGCTTGATGGGGCACAATGAGCAGTTCTTC.

This clone was seen only a few times. The rearrangement joins TRBV6-6 to TRBJ2-3; D possibly corresponds to TRBD1 (5 bases). This CDR3 contains 15 residues. Germline CDR1 and CDR2: MNHNY and SVGAGI (reference sequence). With 2 bases removed from V and 0 bases from J, the gap between germline ends came to 9 bases. The CDR3 reads CASSYAGYSTDTQYF. CDR3 sequence (DNA): TGTGCCAGCAGTTACGCAGGGTACAGCACAGATACGCAGTATTTT.

The rearrangement joins TRBV7-3 to TRBJ1-1, with D unclear. The CDR3 runs to 16 residues. The germline CDR1 and CDR2 sequences are SGHTA and FQGTGA. The V gene lost 5 bases and the J gene lost 0 bases, with 16 bases spanning the gap. The CDR3 nucleotides read TGTGCCAGCAGCCCCCGGGTGGTAAGAGTGAACACTGAAGCTTTCTTT. The encoded protein is CASSPRVVRVNTEAFF. The full variable domain, in which reference TRBV7-3 and TRBJ1-1 provide the parts outside the CDR3, is GAGVSQTPSNKVTEKGKYVELRCDPISGHTALYWYRQSLGQGPEFLIYFQGTGAADDSGLPNDRFFAVRPEGSVSTLKIQRTERGDSAVYLCASSPRVVRVNTEAFFGQGTRLTVV.

This clone was picked up one time. Other DNA sequences in the sample encode the same CDR3. The rearrangement links TRBV19 to TRBJ2-7; possibly TRBD2 for D (6 bases). The CDR3 runs to 13 residues. The V and J ends lost 3 bases and 2 bases respectively, with 8 bases between them. CDR1 LNHDA and CDR2 SQIVND come from the germline V gene (reference sequence). The CDR3 region is CASSIGGTYEQYF. CDR3 bases: TGTGCCAGTAGTATTGGCGGGACCTACGAGCAGTACTTC.